These 5 T cell receptor beta chains originate from one sample sequenced in a study of shared clonotypes between healthy human individuals. Here immunoSEQ multiplex PCR was the method, and the copy in TCRdb shows in-frame clones only, minus some. The profile shows hundreds of thousands of clones, 90% to 97% of them singletons. Sequences were obtained from naive CD4+ T cells sorted from blood. Subset in this sample: CD45RA+ positively selected. The receptors were gathered from a woman aged 25 to 39 in good health.

This clone was seen just once. Different DNA sequences within this sample yield the same CDR3. The gene calls are TRBV5-1 and TRBJ1-4; no clear D. Deletions cut 1 base from V and 0 bases from J, with 7 bases between. Germline assignment: CDR1 SGHRS and CDR2 YFSETQ. CDR3 length: 15 residues. The CDR3 sequence: CASSLTGATNEKLFF. As DNA, the CDR3 is TGCGCCAGCAGCTTGACCGGCGCAACTAATGAAAAACTGTTTTTT.

The J gene is TRBJ2-1, the V gene TRBV19; 12 positions match TRBD2. The germline V gene has CDR1 LNHDA and CDR2 SQIVND (reference sequence). V lost 3 bases to trimming and J lost 1 base; unmatched junction nucleotides: 4. The CDR3 covers 17 residues. The CDR3 nucleotides read TGTGCCAGTAGTATCCTAGCGGGAGGGCCGTCCTACAATGAGCAGTTCTTC. It is translated as CASSILAGGPSYNEQFF.

The chain employs TRBV25-1 and TRBJ2-7, with 9 bases that match TRBD1. Trimming at V came to 4 bases and at J to 3 bases, leaving 7 bases not matched to a gene. Germline V lookup: CDR1 MGHDK, CDR2 SYGVNS. The CDR3 runs 15 residues. The CDR3 protein is CASSGSGTGFYEQYF. The CDR3 DNA sequence: TGTGCCAGCAGTGGCTCCGGGACAGGGTTCTACGAGCAGTACTTC.

This chain connects TRBV25-1 to TRBJ1-1; a possible D gene is TRBD1 (6 bases). CDR1 MGHDK and CDR2 SYGVNS come from the germline V gene. The CDR3 totals 15 residues. With 0 bases removed from V and 0 bases from J, the gap between germline ends came to 8 bases. The CDR3 sequence is CASSEYRGVNTEAFF. In nucleotides, the CDR3 is TGTGCCAGCAGTGAATACAGGGGAGTGAACACTGAAGCTTTCTTT.

This clone appeared once. The V gene is TRBV2, the J gene TRBJ2-6; no firm D call. The germline gives CDR1 SNHLY, CDR2 FYNNEI. CDR3 length: 15 residues. V lost 0 bases and J lost 4, with 7 bases in between. Here the CDR3 reads CASSEAGWGANVLTF. CDR3 DNA: TGTGCCAGCAGTGAAGCAGGGTGGGGGGCCAACGTCCTGACTTTC.